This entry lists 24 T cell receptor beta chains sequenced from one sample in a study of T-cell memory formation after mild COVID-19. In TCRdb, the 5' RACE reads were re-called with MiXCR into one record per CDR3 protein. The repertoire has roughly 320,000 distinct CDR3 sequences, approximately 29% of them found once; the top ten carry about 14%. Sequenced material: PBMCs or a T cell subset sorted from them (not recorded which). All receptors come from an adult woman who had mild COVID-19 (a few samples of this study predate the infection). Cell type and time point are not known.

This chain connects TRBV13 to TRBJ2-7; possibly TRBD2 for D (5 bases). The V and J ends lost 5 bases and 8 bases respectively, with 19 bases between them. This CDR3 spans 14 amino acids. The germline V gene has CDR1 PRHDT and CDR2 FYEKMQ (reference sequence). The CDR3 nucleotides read TGTGCCAGCAGCCACAGTCTCGAGGACTTAAAGCAGTACTTC. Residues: CASSHSLEDLKQYF.

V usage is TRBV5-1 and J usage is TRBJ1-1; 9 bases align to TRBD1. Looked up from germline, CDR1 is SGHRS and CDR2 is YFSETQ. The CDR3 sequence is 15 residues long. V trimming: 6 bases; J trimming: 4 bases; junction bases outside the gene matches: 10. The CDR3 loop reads CASTGVQGASTEAFF. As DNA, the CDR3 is TGCGCCAGCACGGGAGTACAGGGGGCTAGCACTGAAGCTTTCTTT.

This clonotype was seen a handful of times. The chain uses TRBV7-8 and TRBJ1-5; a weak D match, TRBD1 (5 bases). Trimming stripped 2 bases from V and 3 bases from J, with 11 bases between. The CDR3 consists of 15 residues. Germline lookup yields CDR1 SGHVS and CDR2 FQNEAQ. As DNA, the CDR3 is TGTGCCAGCAGCTTAATCGGAGGGGTCAATCAGCCCCAGCATTTT. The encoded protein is CASSLIGGVNQPQHF. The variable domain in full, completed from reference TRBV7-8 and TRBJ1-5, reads GAGVSQSPRYKVAKRGQDVALRCDPISGHVSLFWYQQALGQGPEFLTYFQNEAQLDKSGLPSDRFFAERPEGSVSTLKIQRTQQEDSAVYLCASSLIGGVNQPQHFGDGTRLSIL.

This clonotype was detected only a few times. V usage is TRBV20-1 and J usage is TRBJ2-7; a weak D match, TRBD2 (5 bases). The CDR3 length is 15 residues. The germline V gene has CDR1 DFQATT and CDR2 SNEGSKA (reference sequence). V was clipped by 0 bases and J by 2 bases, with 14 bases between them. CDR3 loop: CSARDGELPTYEQYF. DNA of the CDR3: TGCAGTGCTAGAGATGGGGAGCTTCCTACCTACGAGCAGTACTTC.

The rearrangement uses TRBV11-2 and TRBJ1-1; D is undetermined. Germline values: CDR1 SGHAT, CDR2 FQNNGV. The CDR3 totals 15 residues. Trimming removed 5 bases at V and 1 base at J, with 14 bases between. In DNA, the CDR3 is TGTGCCAGCAGCACTCTCCTGGTGAGGAACACTGAAGCTTTCTTT. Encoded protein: CASSTLLVRNTEAFF.

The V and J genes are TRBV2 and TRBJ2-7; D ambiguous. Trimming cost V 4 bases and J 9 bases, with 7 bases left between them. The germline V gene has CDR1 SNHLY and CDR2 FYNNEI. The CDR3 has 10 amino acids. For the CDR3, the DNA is TGTGCCAGCAGTGGCAAAAGGCAGTACTTC. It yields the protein CASSGKRQYF.

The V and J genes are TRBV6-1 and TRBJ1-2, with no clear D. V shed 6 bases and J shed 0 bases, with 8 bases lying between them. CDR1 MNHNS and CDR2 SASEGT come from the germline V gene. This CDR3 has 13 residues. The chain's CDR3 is CASRGMANYGYTF. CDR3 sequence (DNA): TGTGCCAGCAGGGGCATGGCTAACTATGGCTACACCTTC.

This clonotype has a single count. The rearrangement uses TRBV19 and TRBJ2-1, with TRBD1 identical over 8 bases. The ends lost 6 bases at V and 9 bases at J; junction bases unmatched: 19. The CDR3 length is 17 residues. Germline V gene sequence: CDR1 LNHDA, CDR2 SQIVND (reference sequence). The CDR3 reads CASSIPPGGDGLSEQFF. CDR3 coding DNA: TGTGCCAGTAGCATACCTCCAGGGGGCGACGGGCTGAGTGAGCAGTTCTTC.

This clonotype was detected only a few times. The CDR3 region is CASSETVSEAFF. As DNA, the CDR3 is TGCGCCAGCAGCGAGACAGTATCTGAAGCTTTCTTT. The chain combines TRBV5-1 with TRBJ1-1; maybe TRBD1 (5 bases). The length of the CDR3 is 12 residues. V was clipped by 4 bases and J by 6 bases, with 10 bases between them. CDR1 is SGHRS and CDR2 is YFSETQ in the germline V gene.

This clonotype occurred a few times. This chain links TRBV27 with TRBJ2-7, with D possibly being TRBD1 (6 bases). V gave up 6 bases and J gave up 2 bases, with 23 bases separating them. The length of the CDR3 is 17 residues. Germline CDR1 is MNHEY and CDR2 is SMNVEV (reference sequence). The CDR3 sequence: CASSPPGTTPRTYEQYF. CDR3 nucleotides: TGTGCCAGCAGCCCTCCCGGGACAACCCCCCGCACCTACGAGCAGTACTTC.

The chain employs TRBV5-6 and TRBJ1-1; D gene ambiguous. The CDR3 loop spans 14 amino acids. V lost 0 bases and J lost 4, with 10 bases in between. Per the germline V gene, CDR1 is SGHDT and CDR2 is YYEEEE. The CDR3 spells CASSLDGVGTEAFF. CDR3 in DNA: TGTGCCAGCAGCTTGGATGGGGTCGGCACTGAAGCTTTCTTT.

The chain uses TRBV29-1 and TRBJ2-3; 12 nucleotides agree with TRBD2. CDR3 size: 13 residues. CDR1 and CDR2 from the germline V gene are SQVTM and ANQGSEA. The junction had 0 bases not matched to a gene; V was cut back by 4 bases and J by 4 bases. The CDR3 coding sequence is TGCAGCGTTGCTAGCGGGGGGGCAGATACGCAGTATTTT. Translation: CSVASGGADTQYF.

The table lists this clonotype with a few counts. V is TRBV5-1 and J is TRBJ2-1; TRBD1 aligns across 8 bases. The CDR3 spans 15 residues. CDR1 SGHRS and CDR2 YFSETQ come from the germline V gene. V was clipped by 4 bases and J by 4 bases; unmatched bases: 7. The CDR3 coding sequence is TGCGCCAGCAGCGGCCGGGACAGGTTTTACAATGAGCAGTTCTTC. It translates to CASSGRDRFYNEQFF.

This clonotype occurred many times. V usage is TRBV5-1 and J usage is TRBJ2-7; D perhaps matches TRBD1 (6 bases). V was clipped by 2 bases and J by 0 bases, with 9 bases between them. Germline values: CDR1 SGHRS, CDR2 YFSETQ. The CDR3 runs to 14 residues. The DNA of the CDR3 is TGCGCCAGCAGCTTAGAGGGGGACTCCTACGAGCAGTACTTC. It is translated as CASSLEGDSYEQYF.

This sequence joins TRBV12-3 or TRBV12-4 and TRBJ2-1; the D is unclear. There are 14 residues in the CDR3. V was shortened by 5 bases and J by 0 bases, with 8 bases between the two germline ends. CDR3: CASSRTVSYNEQFF. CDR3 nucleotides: TGTGCCAGCAGTCGGACGGTCTCCTACAATGAGCAGTTCTTC.

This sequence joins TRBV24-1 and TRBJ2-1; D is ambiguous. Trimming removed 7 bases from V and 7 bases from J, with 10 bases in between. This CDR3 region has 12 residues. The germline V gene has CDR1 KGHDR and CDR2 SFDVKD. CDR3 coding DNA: TGTGCCACCAGGTTCGGAGCAAATGAGCAGTTCTTC. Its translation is CATRFGANEQFF.

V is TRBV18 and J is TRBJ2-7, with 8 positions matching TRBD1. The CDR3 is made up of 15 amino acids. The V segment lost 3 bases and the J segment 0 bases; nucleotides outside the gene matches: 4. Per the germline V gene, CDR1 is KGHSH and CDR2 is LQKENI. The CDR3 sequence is CASSPDRGFSYEQYF. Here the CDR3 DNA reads TGTGCCAGCTCACCCGACAGGGGATTCTCCTACGAGCAGTACTTC.

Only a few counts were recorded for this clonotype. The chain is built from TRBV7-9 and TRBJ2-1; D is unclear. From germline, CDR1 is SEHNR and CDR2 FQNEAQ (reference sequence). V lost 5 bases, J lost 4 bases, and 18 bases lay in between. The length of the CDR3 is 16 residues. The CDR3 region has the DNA TGTGCCAGCAGCCCACCCGATTACCCTGTGTACAATGAGCAGTTCTTC. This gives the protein CASSPPDYPVYNEQFF.

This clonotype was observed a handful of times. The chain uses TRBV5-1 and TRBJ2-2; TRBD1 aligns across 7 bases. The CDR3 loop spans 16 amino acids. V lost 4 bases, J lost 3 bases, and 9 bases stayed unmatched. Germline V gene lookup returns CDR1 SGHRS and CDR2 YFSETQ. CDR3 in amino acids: CASSALTGSDTGELFF. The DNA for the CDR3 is TGCGCCAGCAGCGCCCTGACAGGGTCGGACACCGGGGAGCTGTTTTTT. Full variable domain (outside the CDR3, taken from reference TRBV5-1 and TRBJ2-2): KAGVTQTPRYLIKTRGQQVTLSCSPISGHRSVSWYQQTPGQGLQFLFEYFSETQRNKGNFPGRFSGRQFSNSRSEMNVSTLELGDSALYLCASSALTGSDTGELFFGEGSRLTVL.

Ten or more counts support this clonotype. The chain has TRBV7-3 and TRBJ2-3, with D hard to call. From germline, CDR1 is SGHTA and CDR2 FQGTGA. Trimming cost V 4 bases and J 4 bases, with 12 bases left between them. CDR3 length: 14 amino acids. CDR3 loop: CASSSRLGSDTQYF. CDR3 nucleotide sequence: TGTGCCAGCAGCTCCCGCCTAGGGTCAGATACGCAGTATTTT.

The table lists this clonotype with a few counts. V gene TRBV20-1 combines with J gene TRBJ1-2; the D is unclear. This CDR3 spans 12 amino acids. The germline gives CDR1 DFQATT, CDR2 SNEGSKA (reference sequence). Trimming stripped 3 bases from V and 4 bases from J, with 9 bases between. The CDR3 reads CSASHRAYGYTF. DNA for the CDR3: TGCAGTGCTAGTCATCGGGCCTATGGCTACACCTTC.

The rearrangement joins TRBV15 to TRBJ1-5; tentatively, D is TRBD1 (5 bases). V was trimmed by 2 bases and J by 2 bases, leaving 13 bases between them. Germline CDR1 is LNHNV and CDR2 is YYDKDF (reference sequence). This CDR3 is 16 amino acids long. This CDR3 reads CATSRNFLGGNQPQHF. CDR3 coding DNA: TGTGCCACCAGCAGAAACTTCTTGGGGGGCAATCAGCCCCAGCATTTT.

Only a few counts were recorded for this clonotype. CDR3 nucleotides: TGTGCCAGCAGCTTGGGACTAGCGTCAGTCGACGAGCAGTACTTC. It is translated as CASSLGLASVDEQYF. V and J are TRBV5-4 and TRBJ2-7; TRBD2 agrees at 8 bases. This CDR3 spans 15 amino acids. Trimming took 0 bases from V and 5 from J; bases not matched to a gene: 7. CDR1 is SGHNT and CDR2 is YYREEE in the germline V gene (reference sequence). Full variable domain (missing parts from reference TRBV5-4 and TRBJ2-7): ETGVTQSPTHLIKTRGQQVTLRCSSQSGHNTVSWYQQALGQGPQFIFQYYREEENGRGNFPPRFSGLQFPNYSSELNVNALELDDSALYLCASSLGLASVDEQYFGPGTRLTVT.

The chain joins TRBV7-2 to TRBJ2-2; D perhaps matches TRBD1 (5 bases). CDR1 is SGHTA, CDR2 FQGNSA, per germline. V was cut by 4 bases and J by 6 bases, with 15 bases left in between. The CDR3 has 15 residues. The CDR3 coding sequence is TGTGCCAGCAGCTCCCCCACAGGCTTGGCCGGGGAGCTGTTTTTT. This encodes CASSSPTGLAGELFF.